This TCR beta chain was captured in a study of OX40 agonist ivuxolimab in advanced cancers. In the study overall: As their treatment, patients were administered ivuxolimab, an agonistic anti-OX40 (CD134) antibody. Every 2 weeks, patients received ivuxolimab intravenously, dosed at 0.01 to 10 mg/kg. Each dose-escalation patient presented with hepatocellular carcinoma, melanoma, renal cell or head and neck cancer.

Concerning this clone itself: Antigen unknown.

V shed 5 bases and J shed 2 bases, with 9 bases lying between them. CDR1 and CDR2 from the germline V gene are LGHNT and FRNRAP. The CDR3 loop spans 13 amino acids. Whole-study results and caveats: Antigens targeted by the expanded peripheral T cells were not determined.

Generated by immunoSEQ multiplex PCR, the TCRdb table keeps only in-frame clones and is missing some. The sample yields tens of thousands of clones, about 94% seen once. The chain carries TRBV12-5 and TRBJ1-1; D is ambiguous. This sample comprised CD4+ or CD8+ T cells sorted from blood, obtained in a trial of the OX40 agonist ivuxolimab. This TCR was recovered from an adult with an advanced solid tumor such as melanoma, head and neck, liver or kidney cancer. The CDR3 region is CASGGPANTEAFF. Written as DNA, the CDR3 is TGTGCTAGTGGTGGACCTGCAAACACTGAAGCTTTCTTT.